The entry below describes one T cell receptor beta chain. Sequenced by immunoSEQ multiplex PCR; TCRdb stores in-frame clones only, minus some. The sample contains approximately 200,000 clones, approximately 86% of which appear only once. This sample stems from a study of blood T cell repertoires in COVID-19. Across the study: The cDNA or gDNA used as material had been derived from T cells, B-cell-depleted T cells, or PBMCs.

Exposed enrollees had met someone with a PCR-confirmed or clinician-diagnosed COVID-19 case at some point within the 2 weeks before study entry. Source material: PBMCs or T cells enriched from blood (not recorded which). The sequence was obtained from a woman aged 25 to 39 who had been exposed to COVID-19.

In DNA form, the CDR3 reads TGTGCCAGCAGGGACAGGGCAAACTATGGCTACACCTTC. As protein: CASRDRANYGYTF. J is TRBJ1-2 and V is TRBV27, with TRBD1 matching 8 bases. V trimming: 6 bases; J trimming: 2 bases; junction bases outside the gene matches: 2. The CDR3 is made up of 13 amino acids. Germline CDR1 MNHEY, CDR2 SMNVEV (reference sequence).